This T cell receptor beta chain is from a study of T cell changes during pregnancy in multiple sclerosis. TCRdb's table, derived via immunoSEQ multiplex PCR, lists solely in-frame clones and lacks some. The top ten hold around 4.5% of the sample, which has approximately 83,000 clones, 90% to 95% seen once. Germline-derived CDR1 and CDR2 are SGHTA and FQGTGA. The CDR3 is 15 residues long. The ends were cut back, 5 bases at V and 4 bases at J, with 17 bases in the middle. This specimen was peripheral blood, taken in the first trimester of pregnancy. The sequence was collected from a female donor with multiple sclerosis, enrolled in a pregnancy study. The chain uses TRBV7-3 and TRBJ2-5, with a possible D match to TRBD2 (5 bases). In DNA form, the CDR3 reads TGTGCCAGCAGCCCCACGGGGATTGAGGGAGAGACCCAGTACTTC. It encodes CASSPTGIEGETQYF. Using reference TRBV7-3 and TRBJ2-5 for the parts outside the CDR3, the full variable domain is GAGVSQTPSNKVTEKGKYVELRCDPISGHTALYWYRQSLGQGPEFLIYFQGTGAADDSGLPNDRFFAVRPEGSVSTLKIQRTERGDSAVYLCASSPTGIEGETQYFGPGTRLLVL.